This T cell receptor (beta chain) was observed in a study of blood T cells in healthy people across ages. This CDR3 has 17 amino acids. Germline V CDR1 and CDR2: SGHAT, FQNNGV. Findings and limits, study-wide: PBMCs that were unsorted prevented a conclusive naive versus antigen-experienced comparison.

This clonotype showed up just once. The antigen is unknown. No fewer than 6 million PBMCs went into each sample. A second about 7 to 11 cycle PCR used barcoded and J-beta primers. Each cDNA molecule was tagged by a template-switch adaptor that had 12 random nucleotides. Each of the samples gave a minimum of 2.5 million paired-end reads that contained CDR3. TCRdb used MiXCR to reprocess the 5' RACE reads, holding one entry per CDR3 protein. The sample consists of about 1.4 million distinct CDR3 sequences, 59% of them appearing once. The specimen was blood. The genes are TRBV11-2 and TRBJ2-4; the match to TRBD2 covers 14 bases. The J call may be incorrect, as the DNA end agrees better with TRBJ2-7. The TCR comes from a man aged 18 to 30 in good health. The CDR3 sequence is CASSSRLAGGLRYEQYF. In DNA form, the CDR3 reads TGTGCCAGCAGCTCCCGACTAGCGGGGGGGCTAAGGTACGAGCAGTACTTC.